This TCR beta chain emerged from a study of blood T cell repertoires in COVID-19. The V end was cut by 2 bases, the J end by 10 bases, with 8 bases between. The V gene's germline CDR1 is SGHTA and CDR2 FQGNSA. The length of the CDR3 is 11 residues. Clones were sequenced by immunoSEQ multiplex PCR, and TCRdb holds only the in-frame ones, with some missing. Of about 130,000 clones in the sample, around 86% are singletons; the top ten hold less than 2.5%. Specimen: peripheral blood. The V and J genes are TRBV7-2 and TRBJ1-2, with D unclear. This receptor was identified in a man aged 45 to 65 with active COVID-19. CDR3 sequence: CASSLSRDYTF. The CDR3 DNA follows: TGTGCCAGCAGCTTATCACGAGACTACACCTTC. Full variable domain (remainder filled in from reference TRBV7-2 and TRBJ1-2): GAGVSQSPSNKVTEKGKDVELRCDPISGHTALYWYRQSLGQGLEFLIYFQGNSAPDKSGLPSDRFSAERTGGSVSTLTIQRTQQEDSAVYLCASSLSRDYTFGSGTRLTVV.